A selection of T cell receptor beta chains follows, all from one sample in a study of T-cell reconstitution after alpha-beta-depleted transplantation in children. TCRdb redid the calling of the PCR reads with MiXCR, one entry per CDR3 protein. The data show about 900,000 distinct CDR3 sequences, roughly 29% seen once. The sequences come from PBMCs, mostly from graft donor cells, collected 360 days after TCRalphabeta/CD19-depleted stem cell transplant. These receptors were collected from a boy less than two years old who had a stem cell transplant for SCID, so the T cells may come from the graft donor. CDR3s include the opening cysteine and the closing phenylalanine or tryptophan. The order of the fields is V gene, clone size, D gene, J gene, CDR3 protein, CDR3 DNA. The D gene is left open where the match is weak. Part of the rows lack a size; the others show once, few, many or a class for expanded clones.

TRBV20-1	few	TRBD2	TRBJ2-3	CSASQWRGAALDTQYF	TGCAGTGCTAGTCAATGGCGGGGGGCCGCCTTGGATACGCAGTATTTT
TRBV5-5	.	.	TRBJ2-4	CASKPHQKNIQYF	TGTGCCAGCAAGCCTCACCAAAAAAACATTCAGTACTTC
TRBV9	.	TRBD1	TRBJ2-3	CASSVGGQVTLDTQYF	TGTGCCAGCAGCGTAGGGGGACAGGTGACTCTAGATACGCAGTATTTT
TRBV29-1	.	.	TRBJ1-3	CSVETLGQSSGNTIYF	TGCAGCGTTGAAACCCTCGGACAGAGCTCTGGAAACACCATATATTTT
TRBV7-7	.	.	TRBJ2-1	CASSTSPYNEQFF	TGTGCCAGCAGCACCTCACCTTACAATGAGCAGTTCTTC
TRBV12-3/TRBV12-4	few	TRBD1	TRBJ2-2	CASSQTGGTGELFF	TGTGCCAGCAGTCAGACAGGGGGCACCGGGGAGCTGTTTTTT
TRBV10-3	.	TRBD1	TRBJ2-7	CAISDPDRGHEQYF	TGTGCCATCAGTGACCCCGACAGGGGCCACGAGCAGTACTTC
TRBV29-1	many	.	TRBJ2-3	CSVEEGLYEDTQYF	TGCAGCGTTGAAGAGGGACTTTATGAGGATACGCAGTATTTT
TRBV12-5	.	TRBD2	TRBJ2-1	CASGGTSGSWGEQFF	TGTGCTAGTGGTGGGACTAGCGGGAGTTGGGGTGAGCAGTTCTTC
TRBV10-3	.	.	TRBJ2-5	CAISESKASARETQYF	TGTGCCATCAGTGAGTCGAAGGCCTCAGCGAGGGAGACCCAGTACTTC
TRBV10-3	.	TRBD1	TRBJ2-1	CAISEPLTGSDYNEQFF	TGTGCCATCAGTGAGCCCTTGACAGGGTCAGACTACAATGAGCAGTTCTTC
TRBV29-1	few	TRBD1	TRBJ1-2	CSVERGGRGGYTF	TGCAGCGTTGAAAGAGGGGGCAGGGGTGGCTACACCTTC
TRBV5-1	.	.	TRBJ2-3	CASSLAARFANTQYF	TGCGCCAGCAGCTTGGCAGCTCGATTCGCGAATACGCAGTATTTT
TRBV15	.	.	TRBJ1-5	CATSRRTGVTFGNQPQHF	TGTGCCACCAGCAGACGTACAGGCGTTACATTTGGCAATCAGCCCCAGCATTTT
TRBV20-1	.	.	TRBJ1-5	CSATRHPNRPGDPQHF	TGCAGTGCTACGCGACACCCGAACAGGCCGGGGGATCCCCAGCATTTT
TRBV7-2	few	TRBD2	TRBJ2-3	CASSSRLAASTDTQYF	TGTGCCAGCAGCTCCCGACTAGCGGCTAGCACAGATACGCAGTATTTT
TRBV28	.	.	TRBJ1-3	CASSSRASGNTIYF	TGTGCCAGCAGTTCCCGGGCCTCTGGAAACACCATATATTTT
TRBV27	.	.	TRBJ2-3	CASSSWGGQGFTDTQYF	TGTGCCAGCAGTTCCTGGGGTGGGCAGGGATTCACAGATACGCAGTATTTT